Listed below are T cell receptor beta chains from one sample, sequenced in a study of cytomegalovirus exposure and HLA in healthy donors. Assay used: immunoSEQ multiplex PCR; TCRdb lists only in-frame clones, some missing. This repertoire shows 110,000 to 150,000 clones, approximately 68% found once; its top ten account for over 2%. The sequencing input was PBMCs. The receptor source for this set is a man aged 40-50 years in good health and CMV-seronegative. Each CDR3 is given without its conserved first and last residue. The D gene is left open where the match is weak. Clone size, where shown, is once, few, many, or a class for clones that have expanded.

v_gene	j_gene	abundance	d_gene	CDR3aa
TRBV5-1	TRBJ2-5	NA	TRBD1	ASKVLGTDQETQY
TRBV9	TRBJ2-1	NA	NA	ASSGGPRHVDEQF
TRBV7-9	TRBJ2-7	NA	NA	SSSTYSGEQY
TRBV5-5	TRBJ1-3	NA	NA	ASSTSGSSGNTIY
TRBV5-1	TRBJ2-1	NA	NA	ASSKTGLSGIGIFSYNEQF
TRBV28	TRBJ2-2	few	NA	ASSPTETGELF
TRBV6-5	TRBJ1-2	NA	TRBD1	ASSYTGGQTLYGYT
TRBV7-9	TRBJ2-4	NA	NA	ASSFDSGNIQY
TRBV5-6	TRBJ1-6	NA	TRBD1	ASSLGQGARSPLH
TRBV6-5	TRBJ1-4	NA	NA	ASSYSGAPSEKLF
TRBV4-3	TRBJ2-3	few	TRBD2	ASSPGLAGLGDTQY
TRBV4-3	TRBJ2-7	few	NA	ASSQAEVTPERQY
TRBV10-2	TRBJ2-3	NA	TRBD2	ASLAGGTDTQY
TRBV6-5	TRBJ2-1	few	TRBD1	ASSYRQGYNEQF
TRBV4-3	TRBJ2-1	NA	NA	ASSQDVRISYNEQF
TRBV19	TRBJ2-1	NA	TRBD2	ASSPPGLAGYNEQF
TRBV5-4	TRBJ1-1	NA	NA	ASGGDFNTEAF
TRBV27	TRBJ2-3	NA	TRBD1	ASSPPGQGDRDTQY
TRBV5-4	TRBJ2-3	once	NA	ASSLGRERDTQY
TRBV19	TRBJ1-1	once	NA	ASSRDTGMNTEAF
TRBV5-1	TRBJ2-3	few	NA	ASSLGRVVQVRRTDTQY
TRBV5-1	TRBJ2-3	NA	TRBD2	ASSGGTPGTDTQY
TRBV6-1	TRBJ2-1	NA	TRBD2	ALGAGGLTREQF
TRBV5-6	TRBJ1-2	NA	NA	ASSLVAANYGYT
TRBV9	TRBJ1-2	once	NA	ASSGRFGQPLDGYT
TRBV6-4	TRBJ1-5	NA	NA	ASSARSST
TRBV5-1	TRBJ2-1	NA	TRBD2	ASSRRGSGGSYNEQF
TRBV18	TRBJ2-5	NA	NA	ASSPHPGRQETQY
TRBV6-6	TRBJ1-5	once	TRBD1	ASRSSGGEDQPQH
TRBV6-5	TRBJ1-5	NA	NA	ASSYPPQGSNQPQH
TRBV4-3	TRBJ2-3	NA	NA	ASSQERAGPQSDTQY
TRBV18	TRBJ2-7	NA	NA	ASSPTGGVRSYEQY
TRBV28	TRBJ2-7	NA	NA	ASSLGRGYGAEQY
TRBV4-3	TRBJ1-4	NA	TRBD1	ASSQDRVVEKLF
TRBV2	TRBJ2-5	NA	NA	ASSEASGETQY